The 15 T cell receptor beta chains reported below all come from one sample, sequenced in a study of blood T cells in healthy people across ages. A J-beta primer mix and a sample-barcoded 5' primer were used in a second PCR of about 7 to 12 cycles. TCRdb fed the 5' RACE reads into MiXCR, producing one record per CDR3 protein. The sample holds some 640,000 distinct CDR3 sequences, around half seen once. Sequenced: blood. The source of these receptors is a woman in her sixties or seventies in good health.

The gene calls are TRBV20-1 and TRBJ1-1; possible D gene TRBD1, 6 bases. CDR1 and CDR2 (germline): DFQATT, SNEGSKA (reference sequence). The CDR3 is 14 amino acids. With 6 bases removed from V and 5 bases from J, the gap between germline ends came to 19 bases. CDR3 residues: CSAPRQDGGTEAFF. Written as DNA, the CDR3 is TGCAGTGCCCCACGACAGGACGGCGGTACTGAAGCTTTCTTT.

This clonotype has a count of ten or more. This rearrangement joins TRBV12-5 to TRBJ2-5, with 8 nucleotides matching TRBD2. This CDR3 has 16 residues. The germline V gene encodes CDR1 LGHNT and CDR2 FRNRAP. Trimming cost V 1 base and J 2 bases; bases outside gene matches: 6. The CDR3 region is CASGLGTTSGQETQYF. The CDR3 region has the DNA TGTGCTAGTGGTTTGGGAACTACTAGCGGACAAGAGACCCAGTACTTC.

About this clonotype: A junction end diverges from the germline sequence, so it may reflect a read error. CDR3 DNA: TGTGCCAGCAGGGGTAACACCGGGGGGCTGTTTTTT. Its protein product is CASRGNTGGLFF. V is TRBV28 and J is TRBJ2-2, with D possibly matching TRBD2 (6 bases). CDR1 MDHEN and CDR2 SYDVKM come from the germline V gene. The CDR3 extends over 12 amino acids.

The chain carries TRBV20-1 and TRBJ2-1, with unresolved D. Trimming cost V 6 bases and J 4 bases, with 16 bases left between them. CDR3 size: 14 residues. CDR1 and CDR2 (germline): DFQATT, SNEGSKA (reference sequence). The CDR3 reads CSAPPGQGYNEQFF. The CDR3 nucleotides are TGCAGTGCCCCGCCCGGGCAAGGGTACAATGAGCAGTTCTTC.

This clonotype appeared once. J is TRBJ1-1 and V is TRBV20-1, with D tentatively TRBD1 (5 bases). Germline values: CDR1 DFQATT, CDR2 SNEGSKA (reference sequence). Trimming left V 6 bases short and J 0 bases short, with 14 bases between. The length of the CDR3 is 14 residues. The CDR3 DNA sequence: TGCAGTGCGTGGGGCCCTCTAATGAACACTGAAGCTTTCTTT. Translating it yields CSAWGPLMNTEAFF.

The CDR3 region has the DNA TGTGCCATCAGTGAGGGACTAGCGGGCCACAATGAGCAGTTCTTC. It translates to CAISEGLAGHNEQFF. The J gene is TRBJ2-1, the V gene TRBV10-3; TRBD2 matches 11 bases. The CDR3 runs 15 residues. V was clipped by 2 bases and J by 5 bases; unmatched bases: 2. Germline values: CDR1 ENHRY, CDR2 SYGVKD.

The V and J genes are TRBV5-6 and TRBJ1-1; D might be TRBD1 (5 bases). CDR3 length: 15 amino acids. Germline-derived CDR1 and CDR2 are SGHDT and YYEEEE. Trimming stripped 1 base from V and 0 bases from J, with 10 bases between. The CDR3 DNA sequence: TGTGCCAGCAGCTTGAGGGGAGTCATGAACACTGAAGCTTTCTTT. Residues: CASSLRGVMNTEAFF.

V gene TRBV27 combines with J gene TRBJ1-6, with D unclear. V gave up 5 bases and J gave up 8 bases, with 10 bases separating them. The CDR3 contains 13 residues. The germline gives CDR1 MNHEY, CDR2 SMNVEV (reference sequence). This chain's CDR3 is CASSRRDYSPLHF. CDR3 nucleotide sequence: TGTGCCAGCAGTCGGAGAGATTATTCACCCCTCCACTTT.

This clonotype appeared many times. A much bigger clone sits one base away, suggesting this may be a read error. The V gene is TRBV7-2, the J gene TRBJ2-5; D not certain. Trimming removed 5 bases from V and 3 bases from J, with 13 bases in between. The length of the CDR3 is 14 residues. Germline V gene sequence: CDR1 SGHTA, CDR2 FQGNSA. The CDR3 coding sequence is TGTGCCAGCAGCGCCTCCTCCATTAAAGAGACCCAGTACTTC. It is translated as CASSASSIKETQYF.

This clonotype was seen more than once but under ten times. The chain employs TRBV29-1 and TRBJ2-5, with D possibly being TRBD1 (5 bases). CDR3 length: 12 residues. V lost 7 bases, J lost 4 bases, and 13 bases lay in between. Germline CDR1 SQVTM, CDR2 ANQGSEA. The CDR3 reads CSGRSQGETQYF. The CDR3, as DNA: TGCAGCGGGCGGAGCCAGGGAGAGACCCAGTACTTC. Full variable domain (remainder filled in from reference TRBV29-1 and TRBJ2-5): SAVISQKPSRDICQRGTSLTIQCQVDSQVTMMFWYRQQPGQSLTLIATANQGSEATYESGFVIDKFPISRPNLTFSTLTVSNMSPEDSSIYLCSGRSQGETQYFGPGTRLLVL.

The CDR3 nucleotides read TGCGCCAGCAGCCCGGGACAGGGGGCGAGCAATGAGCAGTTCTTC. This translates into CASSPGQGASNEQFF. This sequence joins TRBV5-1 and TRBJ2-1, with 12 bases aligning to TRBD1. Germline lookup yields CDR1 SGHRS and CDR2 YFSETQ. This CDR3 has 15 residues. J lost 6 bases, V lost 4 bases, and 5 bases had no gene match.

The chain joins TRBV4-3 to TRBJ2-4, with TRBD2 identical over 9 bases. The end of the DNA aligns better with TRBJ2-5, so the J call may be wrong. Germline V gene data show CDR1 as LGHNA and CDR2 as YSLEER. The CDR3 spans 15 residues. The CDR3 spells CASSPSGKTQETQYF. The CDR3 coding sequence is TGCGCCAGCAGCCCTAGCGGGAAGACCCAAGAGACCCAGTACTTC.

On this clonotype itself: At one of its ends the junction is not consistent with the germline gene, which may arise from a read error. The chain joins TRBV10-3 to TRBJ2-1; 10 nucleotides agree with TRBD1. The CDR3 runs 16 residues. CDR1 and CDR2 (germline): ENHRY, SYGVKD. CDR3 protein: CASSDRRGQGLNEQFF. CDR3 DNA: TGCGCCAGCAGTGATAGAAGGGGACAGGGGCTGAATGAGCAGTTCTTC.

Here the CDR3 DNA reads TGCAGTGCTAGTTCAGGGGCTGACTATAATTCACCCCTCCACTTT. This gives the protein CSASSGADYNSPLHF. V and J are TRBV20-1 and TRBJ1-6; perhaps TRBD1 as D (6 bases). The CDR3 totals 15 residues. Germline V lookup: CDR1 DFQATT, CDR2 SNEGSKA (reference sequence). Deletions cut 3 bases from V and 3 bases from J, with 12 bases between.

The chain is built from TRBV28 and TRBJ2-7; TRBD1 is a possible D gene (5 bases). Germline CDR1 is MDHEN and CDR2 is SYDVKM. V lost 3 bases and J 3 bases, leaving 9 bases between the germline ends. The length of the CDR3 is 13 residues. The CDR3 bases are TGTGCCAGCAGTTTTCCAGGGAACTACGAGCAGTACTTC. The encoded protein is CASSFPGNYEQYF.